Listed here are 16 T cell receptor beta chains from one sample, sequenced in a study of cytomegalovirus exposure and HLA in healthy donors. The PCR was carried out with 60 Vbeta primers and 13 Jbeta primers. Clones were sequenced by immunoSEQ multiplex PCR, and TCRdb holds only the in-frame ones, with some missing. The sample lists over 250,000 clones, roughly two thirds occurring once. The sample taken for sequencing was PBMCs. The origin of the receptors is a female donor in good health and CMV-seronegative.

The chain has TRBV5-1 and TRBJ2-7; D remains ambiguous. The V and J ends lost 2 bases and 0 bases respectively, with 9 bases between them. CDR3 length: 14 residues. Germline V gives CDR1 SGHRS, CDR2 YFSETQ. CDR3 nucleotide sequence: TGCGCCAGCAGCTTTGACACCTACTCCTACGAGCAGTACTTC. Translating gives CASSFDTYSYEQYF.

This chain joins TRBV7-3 and TRBJ1-3, with D perhaps matching TRBD1 (5 bases). The germline V gene has CDR1 SGHTA and CDR2 FQGTGA. The CDR3 contains 15 residues. V was shortened by 4 bases and J by 2 bases, with 12 bases between the two germline ends. CDR3 in DNA: TGTGCCAGCAGCTCGATGGGGGGGACTGGAAACACCATATATTTT. Translated: CASSSMGGTGNTIYF.

CDR3 coding DNA: TGTGCCAGCAGTGACGGACAGGCCTCTGGGGCCAACGTCCTGACTTTC. Translation: CASSDGQASGANVLTF. The V gene is TRBV6-4, the J gene TRBJ2-6; 7 bases are shared with TRBD1. In germline, CDR1 is MRHNA, CDR2 SNTAGT. Trimming removed 2 bases from V and 0 bases from J; junction bases left unmatched: 1. The length of the CDR3 is 16 residues.

This clone was detected only a few times. This chain connects TRBV7-2 to TRBJ2-1; 7 positions agree with TRBD2. Germline V lookup: CDR1 SGHTA, CDR2 FQGNSA. The V segment lost 5 bases and the J segment 7 bases; nucleotides outside the gene matches: 11. The CDR3 totals 15 residues. The CDR3 loop reads CASSRVGGGLNEQFF. CDR3 bases: TGTGCCAGCAGCCGCGTCGGGGGAGGGCTGAATGAGCAGTTCTTC.

As to this clone: An end of the junction does not agree with germline; a read error may underlie this. The V and J genes are TRBV5-1 and TRBJ2-3; 7 nucleotides line up with TRBD2. Germline V gene data show CDR1 as SGHRS and CDR2 as YFSETQ. This CDR3 has 14 residues. The CDR3 region has the DNA TGCGCCAGCAGTTTGGGGAGGGAGTGGAATACGCAGTATTTT. Protein sequence: CASSLGREWNTQYF.

This clone came up a few times. The chain joins TRBV15 to TRBJ2-1, with D possibly being TRBD2 (5 bases). Germline assignment: CDR1 LNHNV and CDR2 YYDKDF (reference sequence). The CDR3 loop spans 15 amino acids. V lost 1 base and J lost 5, with 12 bases in between. The CDR3 sequence is CATSRVREGDNEQFF. The CDR3 DNA reads TGTGCCACCAGCAGAGTACGGGAAGGCGACAATGAGCAGTTCTTC.

This clone was recorded once. CDR3: CASSDQDNYSYGYTF. The DNA for the CDR3 is TGTGCCAGCAGTGACCAGGACAACTATAGCTATGGCTACACCTTC. The chain uses TRBV6-1 and TRBJ1-2; a possible D gene is TRBD1 (5 bases). The ends were cut back, 3 bases at V and 4 bases at J, with 15 bases in the middle. The length of the CDR3 is 15 residues. Germline loops: CDR1 MNHNS, CDR2 SASEGT.

The chain employs TRBV6-5 and TRBJ1-1; 11 bases are shared with TRBD1. Germline CDR1 reads MNHEY; CDR2 reads SVGAGI. Trimming at V came to 6 bases and at J to 10 bases, leaving 7 bases not matched to a gene. This CDR3 is built from 13 residues. CDR3 residues: CASRGQGVAVAFF. In DNA, the CDR3 is TGTGCCAGCAGGGGACAGGGGGTGGCCGTAGCTTTCTTT.

This clone appeared once. The chain recombines TRBV14 with TRBJ2-1; TRBD2 agrees at 8 bases. V shed 4 bases and J 9 bases; nucleotides not matched to a gene: 20. The germline gives CDR1 SGHDN, CDR2 FVKESK. This CDR3 comprises 18 residues. CDR3 in amino acids: CASSRGGASGSWKGEQFF. Here the CDR3 DNA reads TGTGCCAGCAGCCGAGGGGGGGCCAGCGGGAGTTGGAAGGGTGAGCAGTTCTTC.

This clone turned up a few times. V and J are TRBV7-9 and TRBJ2-4; 9 bases align to TRBD1. CDR1 is SEHNR and CDR2 is FQNEAQ in the germline V gene (reference sequence). The CDR3 consists of 18 residues. V was pared by 5 bases and J by 2 bases, with 13 bases of the junction left unmatched. The CDR3 DNA is TGTGCCAGCAGCCGCCGGGACAGGGAAGGTTTTTCCAAAAACATTCAGTACTTC. Translation: CASSRRDREGFSKNIQYF.

The chain uses TRBV7-3 and TRBJ2-3; TRBD1 might be the D (5 bases). From germline, CDR1 is SGHTA and CDR2 FQGTGA. The CDR3 has 14 residues. Trimming took 2 bases from V and 3 from J, leaving 9 bases between them. CDR3 residues: CASSLVGETDTQYF. The DNA for the CDR3 is TGTGCCAGCAGCTTAGTAGGGGAAACAGATACGCAGTATTTT. Looking up the rest from reference TRBV7-3 and TRBJ2-3 gives the full variable domain: GAGVSQTPSNKVTEKGKYVELRCDPISGHTALYWYRQSLGQGPEFLIYFQGTGAADDSGLPNDRFFAVRPEGSVSTLKIQRTERGDSAVYLCASSLVGETDTQYFGPGTRLTVL.

The chain uses TRBV27 and TRBJ2-5; 9 nucleotides align to TRBD1. Trimming removed 3 bases from V and 6 bases from J; junction bases left unmatched: 11. CDR1 MNHEY and CDR2 SMNVEV come from the germline V gene (reference sequence). The length of the CDR3 is 16 residues. As DNA, the CDR3 is TGTGCCAGCAGTTTTCAATCGGGACAGGGTGAGAAGACCCAGTACTTC. This codes for CASSFQSGQGEKTQYF.

This clone was detected a few times. J is TRBJ2-7 and V is TRBV27; D is unresolved. Trimming left V 7 bases short and J 3 bases short, with 13 bases between. This CDR3 comprises 13 residues. Germline V gene lookup returns CDR1 MNHEY and CDR2 SMNVEV (reference sequence). CDR3 amino acids: CASTPSGGYEQYF. The CDR3 DNA is TGTGCCAGCACCCCGTCTGGCGGCTACGAGCAGTACTTC.

This chain links TRBV7-8 with TRBJ2-7; D might be TRBD1 (5 bases). Trimming cost V 1 base and J 2 bases, with 12 bases left between them. The CDR3 consists of 15 residues. Germline CDR1 is SGHVS and CDR2 is FQNEAQ. The CDR3 nucleotides read TGTGCCAGCAGCTTAGAGCTAGGGGTCCCCTACGAGCAGTACTTC. Its translation is CASSLELGVPYEQYF.

The chain links TRBV5-1 to TRBJ2-5, with a possible D match to TRBD2 (5 bases). The germline CDR1 and CDR2 sequences are SGHRS and YFSETQ. Trimming removed 5 bases from V and 1 base from J, with 18 bases in between. This CDR3 spans 16 amino acids. The CDR3 reads CASSSERGQIQETQYF. The CDR3 nucleotides are TGCGCCAGCAGTTCCGAGAGAGGGCAGATCCAAGAGACCCAGTACTTC.

V gene TRBV4-2 combines with J gene TRBJ2-2; 11 bases align to TRBD1. This CDR3 comprises 17 residues. The germline gives CDR1 LGHNA, CDR2 YNFKEQ. Trimming cost V 4 bases and J 1 base; bases outside gene matches: 5. CDR3 residues: CASSPAGTGGNTGELFF. CDR3 DNA sequence: TGTGCCAGCAGCCCCGCCGGGACAGGGGGGAACACCGGGGAGCTGTTTTTT.